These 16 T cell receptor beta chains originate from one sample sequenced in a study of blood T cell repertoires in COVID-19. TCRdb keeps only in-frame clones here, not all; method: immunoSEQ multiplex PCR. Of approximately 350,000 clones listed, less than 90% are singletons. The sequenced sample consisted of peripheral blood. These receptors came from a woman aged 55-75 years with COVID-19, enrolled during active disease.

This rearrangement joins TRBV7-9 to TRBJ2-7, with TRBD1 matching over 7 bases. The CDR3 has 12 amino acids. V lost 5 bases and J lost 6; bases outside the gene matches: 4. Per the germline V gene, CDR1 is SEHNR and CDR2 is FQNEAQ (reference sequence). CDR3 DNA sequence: TGTGCCAGCAGCGCCTACAGGGGCGAGCAGTACTTC. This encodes CASSAYRGEQYF.

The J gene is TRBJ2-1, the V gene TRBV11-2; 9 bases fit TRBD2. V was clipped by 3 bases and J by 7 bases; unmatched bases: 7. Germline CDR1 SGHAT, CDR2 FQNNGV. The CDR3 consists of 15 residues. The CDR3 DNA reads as TGTGCCAGCAGCTTGATTGCGGGGGGGCCGAATGAGCAGTTCTTC. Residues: CASSLIAGGPNEQFF. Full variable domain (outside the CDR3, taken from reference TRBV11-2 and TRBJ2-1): EAGVAQSPRYKIIEKRQSVAFWCNPISGHATLYWYQQILGQGPKLLIQFQNNGVVDDSQLPKDRFSAERLKGVDSTLKIQPAKLEDSAVYLCASSLIAGGPNEQFFGPGTRLTVL.

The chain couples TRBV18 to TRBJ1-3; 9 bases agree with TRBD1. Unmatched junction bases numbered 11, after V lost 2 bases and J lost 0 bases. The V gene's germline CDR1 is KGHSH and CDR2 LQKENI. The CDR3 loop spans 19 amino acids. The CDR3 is CASSPVHRGRFSSGNTIYF. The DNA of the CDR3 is TGTGCCAGCTCACCAGTCCACAGGGGGCGATTCAGCTCTGGAAACACCATATATTTT.

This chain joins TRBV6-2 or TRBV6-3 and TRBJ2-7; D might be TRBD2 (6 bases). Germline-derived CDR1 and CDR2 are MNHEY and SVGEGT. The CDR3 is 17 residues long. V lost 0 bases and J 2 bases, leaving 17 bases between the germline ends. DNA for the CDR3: TGTGCCAGCAGTTACTCTCTACCGGGACTCCCAACCTACGAGCAGTACTTC. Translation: CASSYSLPGLPTYEQYF.

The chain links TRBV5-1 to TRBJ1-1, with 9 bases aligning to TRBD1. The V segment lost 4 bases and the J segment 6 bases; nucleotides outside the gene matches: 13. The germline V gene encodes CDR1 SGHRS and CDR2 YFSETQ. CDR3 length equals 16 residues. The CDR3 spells CASSVRSPGQGPEAFF. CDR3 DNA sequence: TGCGCCAGCAGCGTGAGATCTCCGGGACAGGGCCCTGAAGCTTTCTTT.

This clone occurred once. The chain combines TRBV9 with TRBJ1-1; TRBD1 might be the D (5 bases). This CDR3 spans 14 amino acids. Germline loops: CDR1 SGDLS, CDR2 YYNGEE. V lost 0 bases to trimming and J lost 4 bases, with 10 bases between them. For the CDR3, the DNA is TGTGCCAGCAGCGTAGGGGGGGAGGGCACTGAAGCTTTCTTT. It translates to CASSVGGEGTEAFF.

CDR3 nucleotide sequence: TGTGCCACCAAACAGGGTTACACCGGGGAGCTGTTTTTT. Its translation is CATKQGYTGELFF. The rearrangement links TRBV24-1 to TRBJ2-2, with D perhaps matching TRBD1 (6 bases). The CDR3 runs to 13 residues. V was pared by 8 bases and J by 3 bases, with 9 bases between. In germline, CDR1 is KGHDR, CDR2 SFDVKD.

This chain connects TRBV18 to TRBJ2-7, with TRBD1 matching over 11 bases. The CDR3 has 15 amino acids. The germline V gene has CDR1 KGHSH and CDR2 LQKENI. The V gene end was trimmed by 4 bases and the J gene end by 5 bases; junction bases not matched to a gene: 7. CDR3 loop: CASSLVPGQGDEQYF. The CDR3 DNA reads TGTGCCAGCTCACTCGTTCCGGGACAGGGGGACGAGCAGTACTTC.

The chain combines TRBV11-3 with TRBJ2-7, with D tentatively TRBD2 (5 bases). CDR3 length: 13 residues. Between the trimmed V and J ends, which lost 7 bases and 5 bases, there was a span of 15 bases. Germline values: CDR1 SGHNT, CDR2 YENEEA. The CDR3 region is CASKRGRVDEQYF. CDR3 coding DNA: TGTGCCAGCAAAAGAGGGAGAGTCGACGAGCAGTACTTC.

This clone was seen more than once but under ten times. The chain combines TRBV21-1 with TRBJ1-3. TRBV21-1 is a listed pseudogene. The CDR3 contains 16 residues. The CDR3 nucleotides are TGTGCCAGCAGCAACCTGCTTTGCCCGGTTGGAAACACCATATATTTT. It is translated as CASSNLLCPVGNTIYF.

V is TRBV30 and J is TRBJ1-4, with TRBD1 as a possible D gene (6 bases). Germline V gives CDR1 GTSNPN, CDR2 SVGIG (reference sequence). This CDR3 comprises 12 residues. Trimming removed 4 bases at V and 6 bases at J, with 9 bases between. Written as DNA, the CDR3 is TGTGCCTGGACTACAGGGTATGAAAAACTGTTTTTT. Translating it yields CAWTTGYEKLFF. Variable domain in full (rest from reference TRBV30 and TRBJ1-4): SQTIHQWPATLVQPVGSPLSLECTVEGTSNPNLYWYRQAAGRGLQLLFYSVGIGQISSEVPQNLSASRPQDRQFILSSKKLLLSDSGFYLCAWTTGYEKLFFGSGTQLSVL.

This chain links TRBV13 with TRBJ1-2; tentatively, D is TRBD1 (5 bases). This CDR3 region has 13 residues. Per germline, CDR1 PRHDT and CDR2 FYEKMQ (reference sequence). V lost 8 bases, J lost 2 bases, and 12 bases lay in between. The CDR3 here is CASWRQPNYGYTF. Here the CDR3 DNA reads TGTGCCAGCTGGAGACAGCCGAACTATGGCTACACCTTC.

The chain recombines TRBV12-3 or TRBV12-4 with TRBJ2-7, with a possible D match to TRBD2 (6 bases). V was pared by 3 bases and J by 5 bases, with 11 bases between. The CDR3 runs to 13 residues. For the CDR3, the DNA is TGTGCCAGCAGTTTGCCTAGCGACCACGAGCAGTACTTC. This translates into CASSLPSDHEQYF.

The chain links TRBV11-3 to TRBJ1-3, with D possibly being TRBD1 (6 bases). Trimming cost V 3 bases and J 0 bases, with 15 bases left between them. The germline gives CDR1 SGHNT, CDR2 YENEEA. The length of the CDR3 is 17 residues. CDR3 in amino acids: CASSLRSVGGSGNTIYF. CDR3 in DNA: TGTGCCAGCAGCTTGAGGAGCGTAGGGGGCTCTGGAAACACCATATATTTT.

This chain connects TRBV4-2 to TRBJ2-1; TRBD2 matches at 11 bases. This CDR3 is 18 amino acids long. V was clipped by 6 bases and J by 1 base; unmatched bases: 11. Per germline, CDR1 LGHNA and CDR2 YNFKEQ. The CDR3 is CASSKGLAGGESYNEQFF. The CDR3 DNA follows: TGTGCCAGCAGTAAAGGGCTAGCGGGGGGTGAATCCTACAATGAGCAGTTCTTC.

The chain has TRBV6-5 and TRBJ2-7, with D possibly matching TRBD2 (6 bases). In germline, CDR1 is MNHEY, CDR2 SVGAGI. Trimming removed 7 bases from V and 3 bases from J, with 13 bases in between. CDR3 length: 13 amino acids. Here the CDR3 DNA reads TGTGCCAGCACCGCCCTGGAGGGCTACGAGCAGTACTTC. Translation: CASTALEGYEQYF.